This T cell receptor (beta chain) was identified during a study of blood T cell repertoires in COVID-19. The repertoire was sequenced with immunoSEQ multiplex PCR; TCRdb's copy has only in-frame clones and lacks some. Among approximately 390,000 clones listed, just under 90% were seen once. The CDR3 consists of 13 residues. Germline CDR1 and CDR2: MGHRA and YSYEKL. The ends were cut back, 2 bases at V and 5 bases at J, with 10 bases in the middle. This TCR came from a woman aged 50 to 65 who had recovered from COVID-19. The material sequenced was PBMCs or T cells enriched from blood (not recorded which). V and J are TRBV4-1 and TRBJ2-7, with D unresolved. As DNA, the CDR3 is TGCGCCAGCAGCCAACCCGGTCCCGACGAGCAGTACTTC. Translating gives CASSQPGPDEQYF.